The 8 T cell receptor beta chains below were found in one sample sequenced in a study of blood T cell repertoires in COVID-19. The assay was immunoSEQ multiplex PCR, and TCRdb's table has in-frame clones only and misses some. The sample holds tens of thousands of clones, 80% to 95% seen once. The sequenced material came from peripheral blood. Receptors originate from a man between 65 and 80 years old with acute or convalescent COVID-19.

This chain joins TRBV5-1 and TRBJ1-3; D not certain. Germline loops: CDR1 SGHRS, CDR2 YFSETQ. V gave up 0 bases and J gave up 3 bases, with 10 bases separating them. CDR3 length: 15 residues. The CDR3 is CASSLAGSDGNTIYF. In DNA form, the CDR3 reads TGCGCCAGCAGCTTGGCGGGGTCGGATGGAAACACCATATATTTT. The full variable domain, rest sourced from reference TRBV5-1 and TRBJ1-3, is KAGVTQTPRYLIKTRGQQVTLSCSPISGHRSVSWYQQTPGQGLQFLFEYFSETQRNKGNFPGRFSGRQFSNSRSEMNVSTLELGDSALYLCASSLAGSDGNTIYFGEGSWLTVV.

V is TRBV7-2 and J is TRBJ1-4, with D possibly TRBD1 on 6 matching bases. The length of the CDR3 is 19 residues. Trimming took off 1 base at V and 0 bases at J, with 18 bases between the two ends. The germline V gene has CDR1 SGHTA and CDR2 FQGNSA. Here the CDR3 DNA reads TGTGCCAGCAGCTTAGTATCTAGGACAGTCTACGCAACTAATGAAAAACTGTTTTTT. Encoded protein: CASSLVSRTVYATNEKLFF.

CDR3 sequence (DNA): TGTGCCAGCAGCGTAGCTTCAACAGGGAACACTGAAGCTTTCTTT. This gives the protein CASSVASTGNTEAFF. J is TRBJ1-1 and V is TRBV9; a possible D gene is TRBD1 (5 bases). Trimming took off 0 bases at V and 1 base at J, with 10 bases between the two ends. This CDR3 comprises 15 residues. Germline CDR1 reads SGDLS; CDR2 reads YYNGEE. The full variable domain, in which reference TRBV9 and TRBJ1-1 provide the parts outside the CDR3, is DSGVTQTPKHLITATGQRVTLRCSPRSGDLSVYWYQQSLDQGLQFLIQYYNGEERAKGNILERFSAQQFPDLHSELNLSSLELGDSALYFCASSVASTGNTEAFFGQGTRLTVV.

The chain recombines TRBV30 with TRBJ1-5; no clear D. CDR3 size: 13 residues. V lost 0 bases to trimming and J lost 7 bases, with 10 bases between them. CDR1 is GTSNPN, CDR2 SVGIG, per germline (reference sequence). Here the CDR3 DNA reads TGTGCCTGGAGTGTCTCAGTGAAGCAGCCCCAGCATTTT. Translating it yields CAWSVSVKQPQHF.

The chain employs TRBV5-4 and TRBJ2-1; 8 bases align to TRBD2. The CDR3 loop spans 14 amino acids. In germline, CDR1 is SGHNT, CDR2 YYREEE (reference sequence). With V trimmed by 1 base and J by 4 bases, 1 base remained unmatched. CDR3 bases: TGTGCCAGCAGCTTGCCGGGGGGGTACAATGAGCAGTTCTTC. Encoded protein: CASSLPGGYNEQFF. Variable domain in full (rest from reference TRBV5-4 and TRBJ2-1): ETGVTQSPTHLIKTRGQQVTLRCSSQSGHNTVSWYQQALGQGPQFIFQYYREEENGRGNFPPRFSGLQFPNYSSELNVNALELDDSALYLCASSLPGGYNEQFFGPGTRLTVL.

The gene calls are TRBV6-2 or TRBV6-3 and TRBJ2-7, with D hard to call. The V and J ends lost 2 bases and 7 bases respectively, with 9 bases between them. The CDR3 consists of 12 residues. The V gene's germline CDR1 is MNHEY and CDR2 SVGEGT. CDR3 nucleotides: TGTGCCAGCAGTTACAGTACGAGGGAGCAGTACTTC. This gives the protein CASSYSTREQYF.

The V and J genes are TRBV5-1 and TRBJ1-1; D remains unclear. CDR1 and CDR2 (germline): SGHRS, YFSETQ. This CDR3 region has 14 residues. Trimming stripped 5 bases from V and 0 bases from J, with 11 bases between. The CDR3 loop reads CASSFTYMNTEAFF. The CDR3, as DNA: TGCGCCAGCAGTTTTACGTACATGAACACTGAAGCTTTCTTT.

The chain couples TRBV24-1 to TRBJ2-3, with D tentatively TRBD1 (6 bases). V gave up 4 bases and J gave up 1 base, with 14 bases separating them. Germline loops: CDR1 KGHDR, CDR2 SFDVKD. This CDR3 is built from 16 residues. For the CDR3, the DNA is TGTGCCACCAGTGACCCCGGGCCAGGGGGCACAGATACGCAGTATTTT. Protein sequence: CATSDPGPGGTDTQYF.